This TCR beta chain was profiled in a study of Ad26.COV2.S vaccination and SARS-CoV-2 variants. Treatment specified: some 20 received Ad26.COV2.S at low or high dose, single or two shots; about 5 received placebo; per-sample allocation not given. Material that was analyzed had been drawn on day 63 after the first vaccine or placebo injection. Profiled with immunoSEQ multiplex PCR; TCRdb holds only in-frame clones, not every one. The sample lists fewer than 800,000 clones, about 89% seen once, with nearly 1.5% in the top ten. This clone turned up a few times. Between the trimmed V and J ends, which lost 5 bases and 3 bases, there was a span of 2 bases. The CDR3 has 10 amino acids. Germline V gives CDR1 SNHLY, CDR2 FYNNEI.

The sequence derives from a person between 18 and 65 years old who received the Ad26.COV2.S COVID-19 vaccine or a placebo. The J gene is TRBJ2-7, the V gene TRBV2; no clear D. The material sequenced was peripheral blood, taken in a trial of Ad26.COV2.S vaccine versus placebo. The CDR3 sequence is CASSHYEQYF. CDR3 in DNA: TGTGCCAGCAGTCACTACGAGCAGTACTTC.